This TCR beta chain was retrieved from a study of blood T cell repertoires in COVID-19. Whole-study context: Acute and convalescent COVID-19 samples came from the United States, Italy and Spain. T cells, B-cell-depleted T cells, or PBMCs supplied cDNA or gDNA.

The table came from immunoSEQ multiplex PCR; TCRdb's copy has only in-frame clones and leaves some out. Of 280,000 or so clones listed, roughly 89% are singletons. Germline CDR1 reads SGHRS; CDR2 reads YFSETQ. Trimming cost V 1 base and J 0 bases, with 5 bases left between them. The CDR3 length is 14 residues. This study enrolled people aged 18 to 89 from approximately 24 US geographic areas. Grouping used clinical history reported by participants in a survey and questionnaire. This sequence was found in a woman under 30 with acute COVID-19. Sequenced material: PBMCs or T cells enriched from blood (not recorded which). The V and J genes are TRBV5-1 and TRBJ1-3; no definite D call. CDR3 DNA: TGCGCCAGCAGCTTGACAAACTCTGGAAACACCATATATTTT. Its translation: CASSLTNSGNTIYF.